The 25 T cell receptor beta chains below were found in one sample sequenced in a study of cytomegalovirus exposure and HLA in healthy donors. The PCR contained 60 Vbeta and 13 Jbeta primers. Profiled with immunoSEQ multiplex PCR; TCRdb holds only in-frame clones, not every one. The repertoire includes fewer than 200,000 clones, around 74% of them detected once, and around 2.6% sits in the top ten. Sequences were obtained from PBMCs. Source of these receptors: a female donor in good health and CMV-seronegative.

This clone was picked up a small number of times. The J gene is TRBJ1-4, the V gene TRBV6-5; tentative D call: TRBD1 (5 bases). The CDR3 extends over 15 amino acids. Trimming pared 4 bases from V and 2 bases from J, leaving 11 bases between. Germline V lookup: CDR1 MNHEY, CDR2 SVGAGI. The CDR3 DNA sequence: TGTGCCAGCAGTTCTCCGACAGAGACTAATGAAAAACTGTTTTTT. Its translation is CASSSPTETNEKLFF.

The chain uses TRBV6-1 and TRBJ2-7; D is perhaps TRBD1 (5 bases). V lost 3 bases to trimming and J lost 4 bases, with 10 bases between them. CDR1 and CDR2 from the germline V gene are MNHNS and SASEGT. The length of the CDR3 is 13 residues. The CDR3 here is CASSDRVWYEQYF. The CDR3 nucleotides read TGTGCCAGCAGTGACAGGGTTTGGTACGAGCAGTACTTC.

This chain's CDR3 is CASSFRSSGTYEQYF. CDR3 DNA sequence: TGTGCCAGCAGCTTTCGTAGTAGCGGGACCTACGAGCAGTACTTC. This rearrangement joins TRBV7-6 to TRBJ2-5; TRBD2 agrees at 8 bases. The DNA end lines up better with TRBJ2-7; the J call may be wrong. The CDR3 contains 15 residues. Germline CDR1 reads SGHVS; CDR2 reads FNYEAQ.

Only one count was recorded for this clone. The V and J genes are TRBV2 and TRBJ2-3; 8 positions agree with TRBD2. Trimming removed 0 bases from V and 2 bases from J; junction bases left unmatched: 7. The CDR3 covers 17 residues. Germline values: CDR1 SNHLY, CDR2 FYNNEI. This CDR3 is CASSEATGLAHTDTQYF. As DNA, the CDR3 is TGTGCCAGCAGTGAAGCGACAGGACTAGCTCACACAGATACGCAGTATTTT.

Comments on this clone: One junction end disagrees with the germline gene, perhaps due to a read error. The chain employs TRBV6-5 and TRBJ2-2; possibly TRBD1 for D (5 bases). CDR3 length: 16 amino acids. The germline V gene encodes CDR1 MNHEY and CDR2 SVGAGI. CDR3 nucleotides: TGTGCCAGCAGTTACTCGAGACAGACGAACACTGGGGAGCTGTTTTTT. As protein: CASSYSRQTNTGELFF.

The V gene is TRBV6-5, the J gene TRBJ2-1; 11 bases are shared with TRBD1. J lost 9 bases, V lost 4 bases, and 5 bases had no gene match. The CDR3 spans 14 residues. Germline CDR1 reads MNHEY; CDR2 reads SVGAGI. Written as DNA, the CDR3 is TGTGCCAGCAGTTCCCGGGACAGGGGGGGTGAGCAGTTCTTC. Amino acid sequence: CASSSRDRGGEQFF.

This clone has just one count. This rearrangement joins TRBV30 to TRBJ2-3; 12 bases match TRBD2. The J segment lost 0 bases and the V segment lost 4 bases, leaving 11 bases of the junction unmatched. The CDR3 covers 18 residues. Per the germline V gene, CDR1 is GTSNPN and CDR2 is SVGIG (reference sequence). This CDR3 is CAWTRTSGILPSTDTQYF. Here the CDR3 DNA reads TGTGCCTGGACAAGGACTAGCGGGATCCTACCTAGCACAGATACGCAGTATTTT.

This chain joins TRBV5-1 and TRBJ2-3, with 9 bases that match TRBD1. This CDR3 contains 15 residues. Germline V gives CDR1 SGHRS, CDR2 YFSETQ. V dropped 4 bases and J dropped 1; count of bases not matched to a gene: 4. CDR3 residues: CASSPRTGGTDTQYF. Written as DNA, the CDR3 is TGCGCCAGCAGCCCACGGACAGGGGGCACAGATACGCAGTATTTT.

The CDR3 protein is CAISGPLAGGSYEQYF. DNA of the CDR3: TGTGCCATCAGTGGACCCCTAGCGGGAGGGTCCTACGAGCAGTACTTC. This sequence joins TRBV10-3 and TRBJ2-7, with 12 bases lining up with TRBD2. The V gene's germline CDR1 is ENHRY and CDR2 SYGVKD. The CDR3 is 16 amino acids. J was trimmed by 1 base and V by 4 bases; bases with no gene match: 5.

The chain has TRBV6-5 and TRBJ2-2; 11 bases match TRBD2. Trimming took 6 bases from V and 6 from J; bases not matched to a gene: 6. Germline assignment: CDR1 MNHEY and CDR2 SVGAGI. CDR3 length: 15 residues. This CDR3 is CASRVAGGSSGELFF. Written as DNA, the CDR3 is TGTGCCAGCAGGGTAGCGGGAGGGTCATCCGGGGAGCTGTTTTTT.

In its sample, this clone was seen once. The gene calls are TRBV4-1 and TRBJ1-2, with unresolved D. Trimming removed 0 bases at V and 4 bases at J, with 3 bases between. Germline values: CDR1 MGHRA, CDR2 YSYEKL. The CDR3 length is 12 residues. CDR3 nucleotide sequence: TGCGCCAGCAGCCAAGAAGCCTATGGCTACACCTTC. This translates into CASSQEAYGYTF.

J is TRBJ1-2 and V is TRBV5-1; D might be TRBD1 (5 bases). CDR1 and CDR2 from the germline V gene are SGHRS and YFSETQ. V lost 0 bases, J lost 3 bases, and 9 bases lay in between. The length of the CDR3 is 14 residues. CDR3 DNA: TGCGCCAGCAGCTTGGGCGGGGGAGACTATGGCTACACCTTC. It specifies CASSLGGGDYGYTF.

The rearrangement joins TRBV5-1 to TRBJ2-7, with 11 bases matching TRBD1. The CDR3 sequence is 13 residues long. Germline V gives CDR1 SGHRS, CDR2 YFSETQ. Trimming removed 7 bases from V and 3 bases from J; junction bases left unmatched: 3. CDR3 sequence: CASGGTGGYEQYF. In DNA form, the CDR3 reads TGCGCCAGCGGAGGGACAGGGGGCTACGAGCAGTACTTC. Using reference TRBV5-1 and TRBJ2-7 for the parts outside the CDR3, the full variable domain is KAGVTQTPRYLIKTRGQQVTLSCSPISGHRSVSWYQQTPGQGLQFLFEYFSETQRNKGNFPGRFSGRQFSNSRSEMNVSTLELGDSALYLCASGGTGGYEQYFGPGTRLTVT.

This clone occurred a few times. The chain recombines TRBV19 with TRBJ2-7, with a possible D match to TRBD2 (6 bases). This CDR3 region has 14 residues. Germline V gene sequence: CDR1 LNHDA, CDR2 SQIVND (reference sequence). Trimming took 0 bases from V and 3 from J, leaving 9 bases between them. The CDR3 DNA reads TGTGCCAGTAGTATAGACCGGGGGAACTACGAGCAGTACTTC. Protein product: CASSIDRGNYEQYF.

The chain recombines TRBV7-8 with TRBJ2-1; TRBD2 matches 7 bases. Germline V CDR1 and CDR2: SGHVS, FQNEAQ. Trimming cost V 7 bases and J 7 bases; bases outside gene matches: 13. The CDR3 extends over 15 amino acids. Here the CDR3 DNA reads TGTGCCAGCACCAAGGGGAGGGTAGAGAGGAATGAGCAGTTCTTC. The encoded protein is CASTKGRVERNEQFF.

DNA for the CDR3: TGTGCCAGCAGACCCGGGACAGGGAACTACGAGCAGTACTTC. Translated, it gives CASRPGTGNYEQYF. The genes are TRBV6-6 and TRBJ2-7, with TRBD1 matching 9 bases. CDR1 is MNHNY and CDR2 is SVGAGI in the germline V gene (reference sequence). This CDR3 has 14 residues. V lost 6 bases, J lost 3 bases, and 6 bases stayed unmatched.

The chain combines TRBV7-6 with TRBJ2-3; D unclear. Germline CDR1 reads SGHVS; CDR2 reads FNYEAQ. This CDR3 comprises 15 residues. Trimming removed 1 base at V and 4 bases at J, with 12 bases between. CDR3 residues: CASSLGGSRADTQYF. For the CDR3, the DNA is TGTGCCAGCAGCTTAGGAGGAAGCCGAGCAGATACGCAGTATTTT.

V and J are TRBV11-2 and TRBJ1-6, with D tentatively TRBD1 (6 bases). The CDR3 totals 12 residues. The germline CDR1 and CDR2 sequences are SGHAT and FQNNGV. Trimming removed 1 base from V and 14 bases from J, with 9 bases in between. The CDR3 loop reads CASSLGGQSLHF. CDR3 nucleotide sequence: TGTGCCAGCAGCTTAGGGGGGCAGTCCCTCCACTTT.

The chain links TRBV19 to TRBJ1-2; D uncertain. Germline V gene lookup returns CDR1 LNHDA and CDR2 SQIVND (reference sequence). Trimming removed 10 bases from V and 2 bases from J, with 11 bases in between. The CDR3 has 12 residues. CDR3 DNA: TGTGCCACAGAGGGCCGAAACTATGGCTACACCTTC. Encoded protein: CATEGRNYGYTF.

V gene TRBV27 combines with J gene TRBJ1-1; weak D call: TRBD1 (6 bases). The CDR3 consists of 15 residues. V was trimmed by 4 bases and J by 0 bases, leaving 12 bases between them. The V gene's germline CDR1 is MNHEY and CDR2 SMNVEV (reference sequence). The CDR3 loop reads CASSSGGAVNTEAFF. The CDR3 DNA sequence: TGTGCCAGCAGTTCGGGGGGGGCGGTGAACACTGAAGCTTTCTTT.

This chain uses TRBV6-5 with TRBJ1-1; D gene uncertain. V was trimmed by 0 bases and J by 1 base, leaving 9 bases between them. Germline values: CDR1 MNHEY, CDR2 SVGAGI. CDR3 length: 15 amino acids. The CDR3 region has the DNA TGTGCCAGCAGTTACTCGTCGGGTACGAACACTGAAGCTTTCTTT. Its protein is CASSYSSGTNTEAFF.

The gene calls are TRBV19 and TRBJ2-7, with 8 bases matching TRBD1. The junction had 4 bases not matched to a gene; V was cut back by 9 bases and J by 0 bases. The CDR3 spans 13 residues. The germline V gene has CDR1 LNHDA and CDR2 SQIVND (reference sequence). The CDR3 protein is CARWTGSSYEQYF. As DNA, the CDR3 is TGTGCCAGATGGACAGGGTCCTCCTACGAGCAGTACTTC.

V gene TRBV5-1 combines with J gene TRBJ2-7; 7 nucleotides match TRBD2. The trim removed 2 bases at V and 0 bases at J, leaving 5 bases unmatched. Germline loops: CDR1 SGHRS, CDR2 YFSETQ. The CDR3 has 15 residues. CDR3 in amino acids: CASSLWGGSSYEQYF. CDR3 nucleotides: TGCGCCAGCAGCTTATGGGGGGGGAGCTCCTACGAGCAGTACTTC.

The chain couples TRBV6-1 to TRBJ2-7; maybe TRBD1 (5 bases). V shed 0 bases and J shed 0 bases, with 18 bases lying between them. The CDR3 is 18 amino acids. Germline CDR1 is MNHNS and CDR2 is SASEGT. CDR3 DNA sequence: TGTGCCAGCAGTGAAGCATGGAGTAGACAGCGCCTCTCCTACGAGCAGTACTTC. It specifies CASSEAWSRQRLSYEQYF.

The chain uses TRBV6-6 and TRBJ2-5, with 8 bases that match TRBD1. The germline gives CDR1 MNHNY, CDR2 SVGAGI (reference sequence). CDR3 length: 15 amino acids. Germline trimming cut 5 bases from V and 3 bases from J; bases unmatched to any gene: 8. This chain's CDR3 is CASSDPDRAEETQYF. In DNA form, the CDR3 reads TGTGCCAGCAGTGACCCGGACAGGGCTGAAGAGACCCAGTACTTC.